The rows below give T cell receptor beta chains drawn from one sample of a study of T-cell reconstitution after alpha-beta-depleted transplantation in children. MiXCR, applied by TCRdb to the PCR reads, yields one record per CDR3 protein. The sample holds around 240,000 distinct CDR3 sequences, approximately 9.7% seen once. The sample consisted of PBMCs from the stem cell graft donor, taken from the stem cell graft. The receptors come from a human donor who donated a stem cell graft to a child with SCID. The CDR3 runs from the conserved cysteine through the conserved F or W. Each record gives: CDR3 DNA, CDR3 protein, V gene, clone size, D gene, J gene. D genes are given only for firm matches. For some rows the clone size is stated as once, few or many, or as a class when expanded; others skip it.

TGTGCCACCAGCAGAGATCCAGCGGGGCGTACCGGGGAGCTGTTTTTT,CATSRDPAGRTGELFF,TRBV15,many,TRBD2,TRBJ2-2
TGCAGTGCTAGAGATATCTTCAGGGGGGGGAATCAGCCCCAGCATTTT,CSARDIFRGGNQPQHF,TRBV20-1,few,TRBD1,TRBJ1-5
TGCAGTGCTAGAGACCGGGGGCCGTGGACTGAAGCTTTCTTT,CSARDRGPWTEAFF,TRBV20-1,-,-,TRBJ1-1
TGTGCCAGCAGTTTATCATTACAGGGGGTTGACAATGAGCAGTTCTTC,CASSLSLQGVDNEQFF,TRBV27,many,TRBD1,TRBJ2-1
TGCGCCAGCAGCATCGGACAATACGAGCAGTACTTC,CASSIGQYEQYF,TRBV5-1,many,-,TRBJ2-7
TGTGCCAGCAGTGAATATTTGGGACCCAACACTGAAGCTTTCTTT,CASSEYLGPNTEAFF,TRBV6-1,many,-,TRBJ1-1
TGTGCCAGCAGCGTAGGAGGCCCAGCGGATACGCAGTATTTT,CASSVGGPADTQYF,TRBV9,many,-,TRBJ2-3
TGCAGTGCTAGAGATTGGCAGGGATCGAGGACTGAAGCTTTCTTT,CSARDWQGSRTEAFF,TRBV20-1,many,-,TRBJ1-1
TGTGCCAGTAGCCCGAGCGGGGGAACGCCGCAGGGGGAACTGTTTTTT,CASSPSGGTPQGELFF,TRBV19,-,TRBD1,TRBJ1-4
TGCGCCAGCAGCTTGGTCGGGGGGGACCCCACAGATACGCAGTATTTT,CASSLVGGDPTDTQYF,TRBV5-1,many,TRBD2,TRBJ2-3
TGTGCCAGCAGCTTAACTAGCGCCTCCTACAATGAGCAGTTCTTC,CASSLTSASYNEQFF,TRBV7-3,many,-,TRBJ2-1
TGCGCCAGCAGCTTAACGTCGGGACAGGGCAATTCACCCCTCCACTTT,CASSLTSGQGNSPLHF,TRBV5-1,-,TRBD1,TRBJ1-6
TGCGCCAGCAGCCCGGAGGTGTCAGGGGGCTACACCTTC,CASSPEVSGGYTF,TRBV5-1,many,-,TRBJ1-2
TGCGCCAGCAGTTCCGGGACAGGGAGCACCGGGGAGCTGTTTTTT,CASSSGTGSTGELFF,TRBV5-1,many,TRBD1,TRBJ2-2
TGCAGTGCTAGTTACGGGAATGACGAGCAGTACTTC,CSASYGNDEQYF,TRBV20-1,few,-,TRBJ2-7
TGTGCCAGCAAGGAGACAGGGTCGGGCTATGGCTACACCTTC,CASKETGSGYGYTF,TRBV2,many,TRBD1,TRBJ1-2
TGTGCCAGCTCGCCTATCAGTCGAGGCACAGATACGCAGTATTTT,CASSPISRGTDTQYF,TRBV18,many,-,TRBJ2-3
TGTGCCAGCAGTTTTCGTGGGACTAGCAATGTCGAGCAGTACTTC,CASSFRGTSNVEQYF,TRBV28,many,TRBD2,TRBJ2-7
TGTGCCAGCAGTGCAAGCGGGGGGCCGGGCACGGTCCCAGATACGCAGTATTTT,CASSASGGPGTVPDTQYF,TRBV2,few,TRBD2,TRBJ2-3
TGTGCCAGCAGCTCCTATCGGACAGGGGCGTACGAGCAGTACTTC,CASSSYRTGAYEQYF,TRBV7-9,-,TRBD1,TRBJ2-7
TGTGCCAGCAGCCCGACCCGGACGGGGAACAGCGACAGCTTC,CASSPTRTGNSDSF,TRBV3-1,-,-,TRBJ1-2
TGTGCCAGCAGTGCTGGCGGAGACAGCAATGAAAAACTGTTTTTT,CASSAGGDSNEKLFF,TRBV12-3/TRBV12-4,many,-,TRBJ1-4
TGCAGTGCTAGAGATCGGACAGGGGTAAGGAATGAGCAGTTCTTC,CSARDRTGVRNEQFF,TRBV20-1,many,TRBD1,TRBJ2-1
TGTGCCAGCAGCCTCTCCGGGGGGGAGCTGTTTTTT,CASSLSGGELFF,TRBV3-1,many,-,TRBJ2-2
TGTGCCAACCTTGACGGGGGACCGGGGGATGGCTACACCTTC,CANLDGGPGDGYTF,TRBV10-3,-,-,TRBJ1-2
TGTGCCAGCAGCCAAGCGACTAGCGCCTACGAGCAGTACTTC,CASSQATSAYEQYF,TRBV3-1,many,TRBD2,TRBJ2-7
TGTGCCAGCAGTTTTCGTCTAAGGAATGAAAAACTGTTTTTT,CASSFRLRNEKLFF,TRBV12-3/TRBV12-4,many,-,TRBJ1-4
TGCGCCAGCAGCCCTGACAGGGGCGGGGGCACTGAAGCTTTCTTT,CASSPDRGGGTEAFF,TRBV5-1,-,TRBD1,TRBJ1-1
TGCGCCAGCAGCCAAATGACTACGGAGCCCCAGCATTTT,CASSQMTTEPQHF,TRBV4-1,many,-,TRBJ1-5
TGTGCCAGCAGCTTAGGGAGGGCACAGTCCTACAATGAGCAGTTCTTC,CASSLGRAQSYNEQFF,TRBV7-9,many,-,TRBJ2-1
TGCAGTGCTAGTGGGGGCTTTAGACCTAACTATGGCTACACCTTC,CSASGGFRPNYGYTF,TRBV20-1,-,-,TRBJ1-2
TGTGCCAGCAGCCAAGATTTTCCGGACAGGGTATATTTGGAAGGCCTGTTTTTT,CASSQDFPDRVYLEGLFF,TRBV4-2,many,TRBD1,TRBJ1-4
TGTGCCAGCAGCCCGCGGGAGGGGCGGCTCACTGAAGCTTTCTTT,CASSPREGRLTEAFF,TRBV6-1,many,-,TRBJ1-1
TGCGCCAGCAAAACGGATGCCCTCCTCGAGTACGGATATGGCTACACCTTC,CASKTDALLEYGYGYTF,TRBV5-1,-,-,TRBJ1-2
TGCAGTGCTCTATCAGGGATCGATGGCTACACCTTC,CSALSGIDGYTF,TRBV20-1,many,-,TRBJ1-2
TGTGCCACCAGTGATGGGCAGGGAGACGAGCAGTACTTC,CATSDGQGDEQYF,TRBV24-1,many,-,TRBJ2-7
TGTGCCAGCAGCTTGGTAGGGGGCGGGGGAGGCTACACCTTC,CASSLVGGGGGYTF,TRBV12-3/TRBV12-4,many,TRBD1,TRBJ1-2
TGTGCCAGCAGTACAGGGCCCTACGAGCAGTACTTC,CASSTGPYEQYF,TRBV12-3/TRBV12-4,many,-,TRBJ2-7
TGCAGTGCGTCACAAGGGATTGCGGGGAGGGAGAGAGCTTTCTTT,CSASQGIAGRERAFF,TRBV20-1,many,-,TRBJ1-1
TGCGCCAGCAGTGGGGTTTCGGCTTTCTTT,CASSGVSAFF,TRBV4-1,-,-,TRBJ1-1
TGCGCCAGCAGCCAAGTCTGGGGGGGACAGGGGGCGATTCAGCCCCAGCATTTT,CASSQVWGGQGAIQPQHF,TRBV4-1,-,TRBD1,TRBJ1-5
TGCGCCAGCAGCTCCGGGACAGGGTGGGAAACCGGGGAGCTGTTTTTT,CASSSGTGWETGELFF,TRBV5-1,many,TRBD1,TRBJ2-2
TGTGCCAGCAGTTTAGTGGCCCAGGAGAGGCACCTCTTC,CASSLVAQERHLF,TRBV28,-,-,TRBJ2-7
TGCGCCAGCAGCGTCGGGACCGAAGAGACCCAGTACTTC,CASSVGTEETQYF,TRBV5-1,many,-,TRBJ2-5